The rows below give T cell receptor beta chains drawn from one sample of a study of tissue T cells after allogeneic stem cell transplantation. Repertoires were generated with immunoSEQ multiplex PCR, while TCRdb's copy carries only in-frame clones and drops some. The sample includes fewer than 30,000 clones, about 85% of them seen just once. Here the sequenced sample was blood, taken before transplantation. These receptors originate from a woman aged 18-50 years who later had graft-versus-host disease after an allogeneic stem cell transplant. CDR3s include the opening cysteine and the closing phenylalanine or tryptophan. Fields, in order: J gene, D gene, clone size, V gene, CDR3 DNA, CDR3 protein. The D gene is left open where the match is weak. The listing skips clone size in some rows; elsewhere it reads once, few, many or a size class.

J: TRBJ2-7; D: TRBD1; size: .; V: TRBV5-1; DNA: TGCGCCAGCAGCTCGCGACAGGGATCCTACGAGCAGTACTTC; CDR3: CASSSRQGSYEQYF
J: TRBJ1-5; D: .; size: .; V: TRBV2; DNA: TGTGCCAGCAGTGAATCGGGCAGGGTCGCTAATCAGCCCCAGCATTTT; CDR3: CASSESGRVANQPQHF
J: TRBJ2-2; D: .; size: .; V: TRBV6-2/TRBV6-3; DNA: TGTGCCAGCAGTTACTCGGCACAGGGAGTTTACACCGGGGAGCTGTTTTTT; CDR3: CASSYSAQGVYTGELFF
J: TRBJ1-1; D: TRBD1; size: .; V: TRBV6-5; DNA: TGTGCCAGCAGTTTCCACAGGGGGAGCACTGAAGCTTTCTTT; CDR3: CASSFHRGSTEAFF
J: TRBJ2-5; D: .; size: .; V: TRBV7-9; DNA: TGTGCCAGCAGCCCCCAGGGAGAGACCCAGTACTTC; CDR3: CASSPQGETQYF
J: TRBJ2-2; D: TRBD2; size: few; V: TRBV9; DNA: TGTGCCAGCAGCCCCGTGGCTAGCGGGACCGGGGAGCTGTTTTTT; CDR3: CASSPVASGTGELFF
J: TRBJ2-3; D: .; size: .; V: TRBV5-1; DNA: TGCGCCAGCAGCTTCTTTGACAGCTTCACAGATACGCAGTATTTT; CDR3: CASSFFDSFTDTQYF
J: TRBJ1-6; D: TRBD1; size: .; V: TRBV30; DNA: TGTGCCTGGATTCCGGGACAGGGCTATAATTCACCCCTCCACTTT; CDR3: CAWIPGQGYNSPLHF
J: TRBJ2-7; D: TRBD2; size: .; V: TRBV28; DNA: TGTGCCAGCAGTTCGCCAGGGACTAGCGGGAGGGCCGGGGACGAGCAGTACTTC; CDR3: CASSSPGTSGRAGDEQYF
J: TRBJ2-7; D: .; size: .; V: TRBV5-6; DNA: TGTGCCAGCAGCCCCGACGGGGACGAGCAGTACTTC; CDR3: CASSPDGDEQYF
J: TRBJ1-1; D: .; size: .; V: TRBV7-9; DNA: TGTGCCAGCAGCCCCCAGGGGCCTGAAGCTTTCTTT; CDR3: CASSPQGPEAFF
J: TRBJ1-4; D: .; size: .; V: TRBV7-9; DNA: TGTGCCAGCAGCTTACAGGGACGAGGTGAAAAACTGTTTTTT; CDR3: CASSLQGRGEKLFF
J: TRBJ1-2; D: .; size: .; V: TRBV29-1; DNA: TGCAGCGTTGAAGATGGGGCAGGGGACTACTATGGCTACACCTTC; CDR3: CSVEDGAGDYYGYTF
J: TRBJ2-1; D: TRBD2; size: .; V: TRBV7-9; DNA: TGTGCCAGCAGCTTAGTCGGGACTAGCGGGGGGGACAATGAGCAGTTCTTC; CDR3: CASSLVGTSGGDNEQFF
J: TRBJ1-2; D: .; size: .; V: TRBV7-9; DNA: TGTGCCAGCAGCTTAGAGGGTCATGGCTACACCTTC; CDR3: CASSLEGHGYTF
J: TRBJ1-5; D: .; size: .; V: TRBV15; DNA: TGTGCCACCAGCAGAGGCTACTACACAGAGCCCCAGCATTTT; CDR3: CATSRGYYTEPQHF
J: TRBJ1-4; D: .; size: .; V: TRBV12-5; DNA: TGTGCTAGTGGTTTGGCAACTAATGAAAAACTGTTTTTT; CDR3: CASGLATNEKLFF
J: TRBJ1-1; D: .; size: .; V: TRBV7-6; DNA: TGTGCCAGCAGCTTAGGGGGACAGAACACTGAAGCTTTCTTT; CDR3: CASSLGGQNTEAFF
J: TRBJ1-1; D: .; size: .; V: TRBV11-2; DNA: TGTGCCAGCAGCTTCCCGCCAGAGACCCTGAACACTGAAGCTTTCTTT; CDR3: CASSFPPETLNTEAFF
J: TRBJ2-1; D: .; size: .; V: TRBV19; DNA: TGTGCCAGTAGTGGGGGCTATTCCACCTACAATGAGCAGTTCTTC; CDR3: CASSGGYSTYNEQFF
J: TRBJ2-2; D: .; size: .; V: TRBV7-9; DNA: TGTGCCAGCAGCTCAACCGGGGAGCTGTTTTTT; CDR3: CASSSTGELFF
J: TRBJ1-1; D: .; size: .; V: TRBV6-5; DNA: TGTGCCAGCAGTTCGACAGAGAACACTGAAGCTTTCTTT; CDR3: CASSSTENTEAFF
J: TRBJ1-3; D: .; size: .; V: TRBV21-1; DNA: TGTGCCAGCAGCAAGGGACAGGGTGGAAACACCATATATTTT; CDR3: CASSKGQGGNTIYF
J: TRBJ1-6; D: .; size: .; V: TRBV6-4; DNA: TGTGCCAGCAGTGACAGGGGTAATTCACCCCTCCACTTT; CDR3: CASSDRGNSPLHF
J: TRBJ2-1; D: TRBD2; size: .; V: TRBV6-1; DNA: TGTGCCAGCAGTGAAGCTAGCGGGGGGGCCAATGAGCAGTTCTTC; CDR3: CASSEASGGANEQFF
J: TRBJ2-1; D: TRBD1; size: .; V: TRBV5-6; DNA: TGTGCCAGCAGCTTGGCGTGGACAGGGGCGATCGATGAGCAGTTCTTC; CDR3: CASSLAWTGAIDEQFF
J: TRBJ2-7; D: .; size: .; V: TRBV29-1; DNA: TGCAGCGTTGAAGAGTTTGGGAGTTCAGGGGCCTACGAGCAGTACTTC; CDR3: CSVEEFGSSGAYEQYF
J: TRBJ2-7; D: TRBD2; size: .; V: TRBV15; DNA: TGTGCCACCAGCAGAGGAATAGGGACTAGCTACGAGCAGTACTTC; CDR3: CATSRGIGTSYEQYF